A single sample is the source of the 9 T cell receptor beta chains below, sequenced in a study of T cell responses to AZD1222 COVID-19 vaccine. The table came from immunoSEQ multiplex PCR; TCRdb's copy has only in-frame clones and leaves some out. This sample carries 100,000 to 150,000 clones, roughly nine tenths of them seen once, and the ten largest clones take over 1.2%. The specimen comprised peripheral blood, sampled on day 0 of AZD1222 vaccination. All receptors derive from an adult in good health.

The V gene is TRBV24-1, the J gene TRBJ1-5; D remains ambiguous. Between the trimmed V and J ends, which lost 5 bases and 2 bases, there was a span of 12 bases. The CDR3 totals 15 residues. CDR1 is KGHDR, CDR2 SFDVKD, per germline. The CDR3 loop reads CATSGEGLGNQPQHF. The CDR3 bases are TGTGCCACCAGTGGAGAGGGATTGGGCAATCAGCCCCAGCATTTT.

The genes are TRBV28 and TRBJ1-5; unclear D gene. V was pared by 1 base and J by 1 base, with 11 bases between. Germline V gene sequence: CDR1 MDHEN, CDR2 SYDVKM. The CDR3 consists of 16 residues. The CDR3 sequence: CASSLSSGESNQPQHF. The CDR3 DNA is TGTGCCAGCAGTTTATCGTCAGGTGAAAGCAATCAGCCCCAGCATTTT.

The V call is TRBV28, the J call TRBJ1-1; D gene ambiguous. The CDR3 covers 14 residues. The V gene's germline CDR1 is MDHEN and CDR2 SYDVKM. The germline V and J ends were trimmed by 9 bases and 5 bases, with 19 bases remaining between them. CDR3 sequence reads: CASRTDPLRTEAFF. DNA for the CDR3: TGTGCCAGTCGGACCGATCCCCTCCGGACTGAAGCTTTCTTT.

The chain uses TRBV5-1 and TRBJ2-1; maybe TRBD1 (6 bases). Trimming removed 4 bases from V and 6 bases from J, with 20 bases in between. The CDR3 contains 16 residues. Germline V lookup: CDR1 SGHRS, CDR2 YFSETQ. The CDR3 bases are TGCGCCAGCAGCGATGGGGGCTCAATTAGATTCAATGAGCAGTTCTTC. It yields the protein CASSDGGSIRFNEQFF.

This sequence joins TRBV18 and TRBJ2-7; D may be TRBD1 (6 bases). The CDR3 is 13 residues long. V dropped 0 bases and J dropped 7 bases, with 10 bases sitting between them. Per germline, CDR1 KGHSH and CDR2 LQKENI. The CDR3 DNA sequence: TGTGCCAGCTCACCACCGCGCAGGGGTGAGCAGTACTTC. Protein sequence: CASSPPRRGEQYF.

The genes are TRBV20-1 and TRBJ2-7; TRBD1 agrees at 7 bases. Looked up from germline, CDR1 is DFQATT and CDR2 is SNEGSKA (reference sequence). CDR3 length equals 11 residues. Germline trimming cut 2 bases from V and 12 bases from J; bases unmatched to any gene: 7. The chain's CDR3 is CSARLDRVMYF. CDR3 DNA: TGCAGTGCTAGATTAGACAGGGTAATGTACTTC.

The J gene is TRBJ2-7, the V gene TRBV5-1; D may correspond to TRBD1 or TRBD2 (5 bases each). V shed 0 bases and J shed 0 bases, with 7 bases lying between them. Per the germline V gene, CDR1 is SGHRS and CDR2 is YFSETQ. The CDR3 spans 14 residues. The CDR3, as DNA: TGCGCCAGCAGCTTGGGGGGGTTCTCCTACGAGCAGTACTTC. Its protein product is CASSLGGFSYEQYF.

V and J are TRBV28 and TRBJ1-1, with 8 bases matching TRBD1. CDR3 length: 15 amino acids. From germline, CDR1 is MDHEN and CDR2 SYDVKM. The V segment lost 3 bases and the J segment 2 bases; nucleotides outside the gene matches: 5. CDR3 residues: CASSFLDRANTEAFF. DNA of the CDR3: TGTGCCAGCAGTTTCCTGGACAGGGCAAACACTGAAGCTTTCTTT.

The V call is TRBV6-5, the J call TRBJ2-3; D might be TRBD1 or TRBD2, each matching 5 bases. The CDR3 loop spans 14 amino acids. The V end was cut by 6 bases, the J end by 6 bases, with 16 bases between. CDR1 and CDR2 (germline): MNHEY, SVGAGI. Written as DNA, the CDR3 is TGTGCCAGCAGAACGGGGCATTCCGGGGATACGCAGTATTTT. Protein: CASRTGHSGDTQYF.